This TCR beta chain was retrieved from a study of PD-1 blockade in classical Hodgkin lymphoma. Whole-study findings and limits: CD4+ TCR diversity climbed significantly by C4D1, unlike CD8+ TCR diversity. Whatever underlies the repertoire differences (possibly disease activity or prior therapy) remains undefined. Whoever responded completely had baseline diversity much like that seen in newly diagnosed patients.

TCRdb keeps only in-frame clones here, not all; method: immunoSEQ multiplex PCR. Of thousands of clones listed, around 66% are singletons. This clone came up once. Its antigen remains unknown. Relapses following autologous stem cell transplantation were seen in all patients, with brentuximab vedotin exposure varying. Sequences were derived from peripheral blood mononuclear cells (PBMCs), sampled at baseline. The sequence derives from a human donor with classical Hodgkin lymphoma.

The CDR3 DNA follows: TGTGCCAGCAGCCCAGGGGAAGTAGCCAAAAACATTCAGTACTTC. It is translated as CASSPGEVAKNIQYF. The chain employs TRBV11-1 and TRBJ2-4; D perhaps matches TRBD1 (6 bases). The CDR3 sequence is 15 residues long. V shed 5 bases and J shed 0 bases, with 11 bases lying between them. From germline, CDR1 is SGHAT and CDR2 FQDESV (reference sequence).